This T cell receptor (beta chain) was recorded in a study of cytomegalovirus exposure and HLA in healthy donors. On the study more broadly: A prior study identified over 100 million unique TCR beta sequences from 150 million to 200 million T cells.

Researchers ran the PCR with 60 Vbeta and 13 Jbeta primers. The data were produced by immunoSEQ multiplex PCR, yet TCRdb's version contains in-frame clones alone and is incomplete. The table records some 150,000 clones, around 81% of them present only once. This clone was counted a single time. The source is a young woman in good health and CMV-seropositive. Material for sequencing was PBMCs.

CDR3 sequence (DNA): TGTGCCAGCAGAGGACAATCGTTGGGCTACACCTTC. It specifies CASRGQSLGYTF. The chain carries TRBV5-6 and TRBJ1-2; D perhaps matches TRBD1 (5 bases). The CDR3 covers 12 residues. Between the trimmed V and J ends, which lost 5 bases and 8 bases, there was a span of 13 bases. Germline lookup yields CDR1 SGHDT and CDR2 YYEEEE.